Shown below are 24 T cell receptor beta chains from a single sample sequenced in a study of glioma-infiltrating T cells. TCR alpha and beta CDR3 regions were amplified from RNA using iRepertoire nested multiplex PCR. A single record per CDR3 protein comes from TCRdb applying MiXCR to the multiplex PCR reads. The sample has 44,000 or so distinct CDR3 sequences; 20% to 25% are singletons. Sequenced material: glioma tissue, nonneoplastic brain tissue, or PBMCs (not recorded which). All receptors come from a human donor with low-grade glioma or glioblastoma, undergoing nonglioma brain surgery, or in good health (not recorded which).

This clonotype was seen at least ten times. V is TRBV6-1 and J is TRBJ2-7, with 8 nucleotides matching TRBD1. The CDR3 covers 14 residues. Germline V gene sequence: CDR1 MNHNS, CDR2 SASEGT. Trimming cost V 6 bases and J 4 bases; bases outside gene matches: 8. The CDR3 region is CASSSGTGLYEQYV. In DNA form, the CDR3 reads TGTGCCAGCAGCTCCGGGACAGGACTATACGAGCAGTACGTC.

This clonotype was seen many times. CDR3 residues: CASRGHGTGNTIYF. CDR3 bases: TGTGCCAGCAGGGGCCACGGGACTGGAAACACCATATATTTT. V is TRBV28 and J is TRBJ1-3; D uncertain. CDR3 length: 14 amino acids. Germline values: CDR1 MDHEN, CDR2 SYDVKM. V was shortened by 6 bases and J by 2 bases, with 11 bases between the two germline ends. The full variable domain, rest sourced from reference TRBV28 and TRBJ1-3, is DVKVTQSSRYLVKRTGEKVFLECVQDMDHENMFWYRQDPGLGLRLIYFSYDVKMKEKGDIPEGYSVSREKKERFSLILESASTNQTSMYLCASRGHGTGNTIYFGEGSWLTVV.

With respect to this clonotype: A read error may explain this, as a much larger clone is one base away. V usage is TRBV2 and J usage is TRBJ2-3; 11 nucleotides line up with TRBD1. This CDR3 spans 15 amino acids. V was pared by 6 bases and J by 4 bases, with 6 bases of the junction left unmatched. Per germline, CDR1 SNHLY and CDR2 FYNNEI. CDR3 protein: CASRRRDRGADTQYF. CDR3 coding DNA: TGTGCCAGCAGGCGCCGGGACAGGGGGGCAGATACGCAGTATTTT.

Many counts were recorded for this clonotype. This chain links TRBV4-1 with TRBJ1-6; 12 positions match TRBD1. With V trimmed by 3 bases and J by 7 bases, 7 bases remained unmatched. The CDR3 runs 17 residues. Looked up from germline, CDR1 is MGHRA and CDR2 is YSYEKL. In nucleotides, the CDR3 is TGCGCCAGCAGCCAGGTTGGAGGGACAGGGGGCAATTCACCCCTCCACTTT. Translation: CASSQVGGTGGNSPLHF.

Remarks on this clonotype: One end of the junction varies from germline; a read error may be responsible. V and J are TRBV27 and TRBJ1-5; D uncertain. The CDR3 has 14 amino acids. CDR1 and CDR2 (germline): MNHEY, SMNVEV (reference sequence). The CDR3 DNA follows: TGTGTCAGCAGTTTATTCGGTGTGGATCAGCCCCAACATTTT. Translation: CVSSLFGVDQPQHF.

The table lists this clonotype with many counts. The chain carries TRBV28 and TRBJ2-7, with D uncertain. Germline V gene sequence: CDR1 MDHEN, CDR2 SYDVKM. The CDR3 has 11 residues. Trimming stripped 5 bases from V and 3 bases from J, with 5 bases between. The CDR3 protein is CASSRFYEQYF. In nucleotides, the CDR3 is TGTGCCAGCAGTCGCTTCTACGAGCAGTACTTC.

About this clonotype: Sequence at one end of the junction differs from germline and may be a read error. The V and J genes are TRBV6-5 and TRBJ2-1; 13 bases map to TRBD2. CDR1 and CDR2 (germline): MNHEY, SVGAGI. The CDR3 covers 19 residues. The chain's CDR3 is CASSYPTSGRTRSHNQQFF. DNA for the CDR3: TGTGCCAGCAGTTATCCGACTAGCGGGAGGACCCGCTCCCACAATCAGCAGTTCTTC.

About this clonotype: At one end the junction does not follow the germline gene, possibly because of a read error. This chain joins TRBV27 and TRBJ1-5; D gene uncertain. The CDR3 contains 12 residues. Germline assignment: CDR1 MNHEY and CDR2 SMNVEV (reference sequence). CDR3 region: CARSLLGAPQPF. The CDR3 nucleotides read TGTGCCCGCAGCCTCCTAGGCGCGCCCCAGCCTTTT.

The rearrangement joins TRBV11-3 to TRBJ2-5; no clear D gene. This CDR3 has 15 amino acids. V lost 2 bases to trimming and J lost 4 bases, with 14 bases between them. The germline gives CDR1 SGHNT, CDR2 YENEEA. The CDR3 reads CASSLYSNPGETQYF. CDR3 DNA sequence: TGTGCCAGCAGCTTATACAGCAACCCGGGAGAGACCCAGTACTTC.

In its sample, this clonotype was seen many times. The chain links TRBV4-1 to TRBJ1-5, with D maybe TRBD1 (6 bases). The CDR3 is 15 amino acids. Germline CDR1 MGHRA, CDR2 YSYEKL. The ends were cut back, 1 base at V and 4 bases at J, with 11 bases in the middle. In DNA, the CDR3 is TGCGCCAGCAGCCAAGGGACAGTGCAAAATCAGCCCCAGCATTTT. Its protein is CASSQGTVQNQPQHF.

This clonotype has only a few counts. The gene calls are TRBV3-1 and TRBJ1-1; TRBD1 agrees at 7 bases. Germline trimming cut 5 bases from V and 1 base from J; bases unmatched to any gene: 7. Germline V gene data show CDR1 as LGHDT and CDR2 as YNNKEL (reference sequence). The CDR3 length is 15 residues. The CDR3 DNA reads TGTGCCAGCAGCTTGGACAGGCCCGCGAACACTGAAGCTTTCTTT. Residues: CASSLDRPANTEAFF.

This clonotype has at least ten counts. The chain uses TRBV15 and TRBJ2-3; 8 bases are shared with TRBD1. This CDR3 contains 15 residues. Losses at the gene ends were 1 base for V and 1 base for J; bases not matched to a gene: 1. Germline CDR1 reads LNHNV; CDR2 reads YYDKDF (reference sequence). This chain's CDR3 is CATSRADRGTDTQYF. CDR3 in DNA: TGTGCCACCAGCAGAGCGGACAGGGGCACAGATACGCAGTATTTT.

This clonotype was seen many times. The chain links TRBV20-1 to TRBJ2-7; 12 bases match TRBD2. The germline gives CDR1 DFQATT, CDR2 SNEGSKA (reference sequence). This CDR3 comprises 15 residues. V lost 4 bases to trimming and J lost 3 bases; unmatched junction nucleotides: 7. For the CDR3, the DNA is TGCAGTGCTACACCGATGACTAGCGGGAGCTACGAGCAGTACGTC. It encodes CSATPMTSGSYEQYV.

This clonotype was seen at least ten times. V usage is TRBV20-1 and J usage is TRBJ2-1, with TRBD2 matching 9 bases. The length of the CDR3 is 13 residues. Germline CDR1 is DFQATT and CDR2 is SNEGSKA (reference sequence). Trimming at V came to 6 bases and at J to 7 bases, leaving 7 bases not matched to a gene. The DNA for the CDR3 is TGCAGTGCCGAACGGGGACTAGCTAATGAGCAGTTCTTC. Its protein is CSAERGLANEQFF.

A remark on this clonotype: Being one base from a much bigger clone, this may be a read error. The chain employs TRBV18 and TRBJ1-5; 7 bases agree with TRBD1. With 7 bases clipped from V and 3 bases from J, the junction kept 6 bases outside the gene matches. The CDR3 has 14 residues. Germline CDR1 and CDR2: KGHSH and LQKENI. The CDR3 here is CASLPGQNNQPQHF. The CDR3 coding sequence is TGTGCCAGCTTACCGGGACAGAACAATCAGCCCCAGCATTTT.

In its sample, this clonotype was seen a few times. The chain recombines TRBV2 with TRBJ2-1; tentative D call: TRBD2 (5 bases). The germline gives CDR1 SNHLY, CDR2 FYNNEI. The CDR3 sequence is 13 residues long. Trimming pared 9 bases from V and 10 bases from J, leaving 19 bases between. The CDR3 spells CASESTGNGEQFF. The CDR3 nucleotides are TGTGCCAGTGAATCTACCGGGAATGGGGAGCAGTTCTTC.

The chain combines TRBV29-1 with TRBJ2-1, with TRBD2 matching 7 bases. In germline, CDR1 is SQVTM, CDR2 ANQGSEA. V lost 3 bases, J lost 9 bases, and 11 bases stayed unmatched. The CDR3 totals 14 residues. The CDR3 nucleotides are TGCAGCGTTGAGGGGGGGAGGGCCATTGGTGAGCAGTTCTTC. Its translation: CSVEGGRAIGEQFF.

V is TRBV27 and J is TRBJ2-1, with TRBD2 matching 9 bases. CDR3 length: 17 residues. Trimming removed 5 bases from V and 1 base from J; junction bases left unmatched: 9. Germline loops: CDR1 MNHEY, CDR2 SMNVEV (reference sequence). The chain's CDR3 is CASSPGTSKRSYNEQFF. The CDR3 DNA is TGTGCCAGCAGTCCCGGGACTAGCAAGAGATCCTACAATGAGCAGTTCTTC.

This clonotype has ten or more counts. V usage is TRBV7-9 and J usage is TRBJ1-5; D call uncertain. The CDR3 totals 13 residues. CDR1 is SEHNR, CDR2 FQNEAQ, per germline (reference sequence). With 5 bases removed from V and 4 bases from J, the gap between germline ends came to 9 bases. This chain's CDR3 is CASSRGPNQPQHF. CDR3 bases: TGTGCCAGCAGCCGGGGTCCTAATCAGCCCCAGCATTTT.

In its sample, this clonotype was seen many times. The chain recombines TRBV19 with TRBJ1-2; D is uncertain. Per the germline V gene, CDR1 is LNHDA and CDR2 is SQIVND (reference sequence). The CDR3 is made up of 14 amino acids. Trimming pared 6 bases from V and 4 bases from J, leaving 15 bases between. CDR3 residues: CASSPDEQAYGYTF. The CDR3 region has the DNA TGTGCCAGTAGCCCCGACGAGCAGGCCTATGGCTACACCTTC.

Ten or more counts support this clonotype. This chain uses TRBV2 with TRBJ1-1, with no clear D. Germline CDR1 and CDR2: SNHLY and FYNNEI. The CDR3 is 15 residues long. The V end lost 0 bases, the J end lost 1 base, and 9 bases lay between the germline ends. The CDR3 region is CASSEALRGNTEAFF. In DNA form, the CDR3 reads TGTGCCAGCAGTGAAGCGCTCCGAGGGAACACTGAAGCTTTCTTT. The variable domain in full, with the rest retrieved from reference TRBV2 and TRBJ1-1, is EPEVTQTPSHQVTQMGQEVILRCVPISNHLYFYWYRQILGQKVEFLVSFYNNEISEKSEIFDDQFSVERPDGSNFTLKIRSTKLEDSAMYFCASSEALRGNTEAFFGQGTRLTVV.

This clonotype was detected ten times or more. The chain recombines TRBV19 with TRBJ1-1; D is uncertain. This CDR3 spans 12 amino acids. Germline lookup yields CDR1 LNHDA and CDR2 SQIVND (reference sequence). Trimming removed 7 bases at V and 1 base at J, with 7 bases between. The CDR3 DNA is TGTGCCAGTACTACGGCGAACACTGAAGCTTTCTTT. It codes for CASTTANTEAFF.

Turning to this clonotype: Since a much larger clone is just one base distant, this may be a read error. The chain has TRBV4-1 and TRBJ2-5; D is unclear. Germline values: CDR1 MGHRA, CDR2 YSYEKL. The V and J ends lost 1 base and 7 bases respectively, with 13 bases between them. The CDR3 runs 14 residues. For the CDR3, the DNA is TGCGCCAGCAGCCAAGCGGCACCTGAAGGGACCCAGTACTTC. This encodes CASSQAAPEGTQYF.

This clonotype was seen many times. CDR3 DNA sequence: TGTGCCAGCTCACCCCCGACTAGCGTCCCTGGTGATACGCAGTATTTT. Its translation is CASSPPTSVPGDTQYF. The chain is built from TRBV18 and TRBJ2-3; 8 bases line up with TRBD2. The germline V gene has CDR1 KGHSH and CDR2 LQKENI. The junction had 11 bases not matched to a gene; V was cut back by 3 bases and J by 6 bases. The CDR3 loop spans 16 amino acids.